What follows is one TCR beta chain and its context. Its antigen is unidentified. This CDR3 is missing its conserved last phenylalanine or tryptophan, likely due to a read error. Germline values: CDR1 MDHEN, CDR2 SYDVKM. The CDR3 runs 15 residues. Trimming removed 8 bases from V and 0 bases from J, with 16 bases in between. This sample was included in a study of regulatory T cells in long-lasting Graves disease. According to the study, TCR beta libraries were built with iRepertoire HTBI primers and CDR3-region Arm-PCR. Each CDR3 protein is one row after TCRdb ran MiXCR on the multiplex PCR reads. The sample lists 300,000 to 500,000 distinct CDR3 sequences, around 20% seen once, with under 25% in the top ten. Findings and limits, study-wide: Favoring TRBV28, TRBJ1-2 and TRBJ2-5 was a feature seen in persistent disease. New patients shared 750 to 1,000 public clonotypes, and persistent patients shared more, with fewer than 3,500. TCR diversity was lower in persistent Graves' patients than in newly diagnosed ones.

This sample's time point: persistent/refractory GD, antithyroid drugs over 5 years with positive TRAb. Generation of the TCR library employed RNA extracted from PBMCs. The rearrangement joins TRBV28 to TRBJ1-1, with D possibly being TRBD1 (5 bases). The clonotype was recovered from a female donor with Graves disease. The input for sequencing was peripheral blood mononuclear cells (PBMCs), taken when the disease was refractory, from a patient treated with antithyroid drugs. CDR3 sequence reads: CASRGVQGMNTEAFS. CDR3 DNA: TGTGCCAGCCGAGGGGTACAAGGGATGAACACTGAAGCTTTCTCT.